There are a few counts of the clone carrying this TCR beta chain. Antigen specificity is unknown. CDR1 and CDR2 from the germline V gene are SEHNR and FQNEAQ (reference sequence). The ends lost 4 bases at V and 0 bases at J; junction bases unmatched: 10. CDR3 length: 18 amino acids. TCRdb called the reads again in MiXCR, with one record for every CDR3 protein. Here the sample spans around 71,000 distinct CDR3 sequences, more than 20% being singletons. This specimen belongs to a study of T cell repertoires in cytomegalovirus infection. On the study more broadly: Peptides in the study included HLA-C-restricted and HLA-B-restricted CMV epitopes. Indications came from public TCR beta signatures; they pointed to CMV infection and to a matching HLA type.

The TCR was taken from a human donor in good health (CMV status not recorded). Some clones in this sample may be carry-over from other donors' samples. The sample here was CD8+ T cells from cultured PBMCs, taken from culture after CMV antigen stimulation. The gene calls are TRBV7-9 and TRBJ2-3, with 10 bases aligning to TRBD2. CDR3 amino acids: CASSSVSGGPPSTDTQYF. CDR3 bases: TGTGCCAGCAGCTCGGTTAGCGGGGGGCCTCCTAGCACAGATACGCAGTATTTT.